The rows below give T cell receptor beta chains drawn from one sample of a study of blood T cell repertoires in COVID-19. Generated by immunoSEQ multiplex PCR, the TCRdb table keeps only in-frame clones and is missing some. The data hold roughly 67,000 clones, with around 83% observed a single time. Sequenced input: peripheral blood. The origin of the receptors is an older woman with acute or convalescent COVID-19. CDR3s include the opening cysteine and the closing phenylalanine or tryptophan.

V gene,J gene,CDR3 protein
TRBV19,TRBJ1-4,CASSPDRATNEKLFF
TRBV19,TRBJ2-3,CASRVLAGGPTDTQYF
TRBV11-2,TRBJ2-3,CASSLAGSGYSTDTQYF
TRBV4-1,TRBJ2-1,CASSQDRGSGYNEQFF
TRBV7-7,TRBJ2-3,CASSLDGGTDTQYF
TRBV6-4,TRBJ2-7,CASSPVAGTPSYEQYF
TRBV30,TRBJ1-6,CAWKVQDNSPLHF
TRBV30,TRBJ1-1,CAWSRDRVFNEAFF
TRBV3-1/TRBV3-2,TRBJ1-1,CASSPQGGMTEAFF
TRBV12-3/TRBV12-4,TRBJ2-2,CASSWGDTGELFF
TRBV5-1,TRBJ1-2,CASSVGTGNFAYGYTF
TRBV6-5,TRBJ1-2,CASTRTWNYGYTF
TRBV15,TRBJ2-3,CATSRGTGLFTDTQYF
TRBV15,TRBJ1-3,CATSRDRGSGNTIYF
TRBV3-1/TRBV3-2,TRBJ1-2,CASSDAGGYTF
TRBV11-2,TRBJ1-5,CASSLTGGQPQHF